This T cell receptor beta chain is from a study of follicular helper T cells after annual influenza vaccination. The CDR3 is made up of 12 amino acids. Germline values: CDR1 MDHEN, CDR2 SYDVKM. Trimming stripped 6 bases from V and 3 bases from J, with 9 bases between. Study observations and caveats: Day 7 ICOS+CD38+ clones were most often found later in ICOS-CD38- cTfh cells.

This clone was seen just once. Its antigen is unknown. As to time point: 2015-2016 season, pre-vaccination. Clones were read by immunoSEQ multiplex PCR, and TCRdb kept only the in-frame ones, dropping some. The repertoire consists of under 15,000 clones, with 78% occurring once and the leading ten covering 0.44%. V is TRBV28 and J is TRBJ2-7, with a possible D match to TRBD1 (6 bases). This TCR was recovered from an adult who received the influenza vaccine. This material consisted of CXCR5- memory CD4+ T cells sorted from blood, taken on the day of influenza vaccination. The CDR3: CASRDSRYEQYF. In DNA, the CDR3 is TGTGCCAGCAGGGACAGTCGCTACGAGCAGTACTTC.